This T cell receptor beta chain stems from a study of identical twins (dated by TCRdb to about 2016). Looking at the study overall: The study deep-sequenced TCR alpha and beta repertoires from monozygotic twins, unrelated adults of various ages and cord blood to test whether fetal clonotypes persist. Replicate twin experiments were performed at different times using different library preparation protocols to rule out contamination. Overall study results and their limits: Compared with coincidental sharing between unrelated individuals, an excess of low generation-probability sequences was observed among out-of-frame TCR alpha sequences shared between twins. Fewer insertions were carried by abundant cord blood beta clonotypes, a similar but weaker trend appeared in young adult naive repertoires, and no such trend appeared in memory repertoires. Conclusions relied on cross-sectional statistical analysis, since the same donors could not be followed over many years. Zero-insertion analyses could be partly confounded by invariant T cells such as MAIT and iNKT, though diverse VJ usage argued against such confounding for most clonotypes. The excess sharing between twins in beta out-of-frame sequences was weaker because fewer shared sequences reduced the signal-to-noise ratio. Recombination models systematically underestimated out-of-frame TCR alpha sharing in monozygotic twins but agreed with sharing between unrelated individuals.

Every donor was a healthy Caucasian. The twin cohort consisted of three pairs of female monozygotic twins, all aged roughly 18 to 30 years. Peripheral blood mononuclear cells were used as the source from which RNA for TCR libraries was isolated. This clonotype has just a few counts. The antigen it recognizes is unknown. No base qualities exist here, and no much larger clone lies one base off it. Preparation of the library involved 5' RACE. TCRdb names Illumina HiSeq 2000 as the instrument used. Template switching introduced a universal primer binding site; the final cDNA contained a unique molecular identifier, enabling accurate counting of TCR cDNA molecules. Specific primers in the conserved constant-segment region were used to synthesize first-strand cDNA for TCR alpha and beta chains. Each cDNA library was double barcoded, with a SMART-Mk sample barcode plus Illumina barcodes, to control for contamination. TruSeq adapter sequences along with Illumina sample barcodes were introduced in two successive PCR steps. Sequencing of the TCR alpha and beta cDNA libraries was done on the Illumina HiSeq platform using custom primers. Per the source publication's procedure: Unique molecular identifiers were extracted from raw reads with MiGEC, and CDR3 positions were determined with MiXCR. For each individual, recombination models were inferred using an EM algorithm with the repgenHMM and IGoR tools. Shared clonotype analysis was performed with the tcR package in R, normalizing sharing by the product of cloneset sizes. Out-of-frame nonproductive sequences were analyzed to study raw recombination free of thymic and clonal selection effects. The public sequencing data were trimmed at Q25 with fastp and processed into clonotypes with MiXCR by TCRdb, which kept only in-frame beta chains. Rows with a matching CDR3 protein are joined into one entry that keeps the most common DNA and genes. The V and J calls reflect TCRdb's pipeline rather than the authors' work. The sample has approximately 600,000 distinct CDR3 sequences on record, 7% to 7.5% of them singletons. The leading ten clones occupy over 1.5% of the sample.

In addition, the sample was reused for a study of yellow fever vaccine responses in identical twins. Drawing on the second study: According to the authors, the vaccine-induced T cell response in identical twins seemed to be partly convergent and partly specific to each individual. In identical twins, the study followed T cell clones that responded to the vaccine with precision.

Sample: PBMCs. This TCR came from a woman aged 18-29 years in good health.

The CDR3 protein sequence reads: CASSVGGVSTDTQYF. The sequence in DNA is TGTGCCAGCAGCGTCGGCGGGGTTAGCACAGATACGCAGTATTTT. The V and J genes are TRBV9 and TRBJ2-3; perhaps TRBD2 is the D gene, with 6 bases matching. Counted from cysteine to phenylalanine, this CDR3 has 15 amino acids. Just CDR3 DNA is preserved here, 45 bases in frame from base 1. CDR1 and CDR2, per the germline V gene, are SGDLS and YYNGEE. At the junction V is shortened by 2 bases and J by 0 bases, with 10 bases in between.